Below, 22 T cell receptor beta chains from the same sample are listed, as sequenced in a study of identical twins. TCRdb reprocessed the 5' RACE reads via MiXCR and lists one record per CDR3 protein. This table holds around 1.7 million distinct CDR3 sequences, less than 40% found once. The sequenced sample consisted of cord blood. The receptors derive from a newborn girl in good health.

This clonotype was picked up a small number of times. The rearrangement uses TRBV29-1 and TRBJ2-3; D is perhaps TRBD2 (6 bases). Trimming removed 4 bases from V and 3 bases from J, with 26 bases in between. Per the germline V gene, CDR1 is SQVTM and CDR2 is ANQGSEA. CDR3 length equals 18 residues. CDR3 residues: CSVVGLPLIKGDTDTQYF. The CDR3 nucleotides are TGCAGCGTTGTAGGACTACCGTTAATAAAAGGCGATACAGATACGCAGTATTTT.

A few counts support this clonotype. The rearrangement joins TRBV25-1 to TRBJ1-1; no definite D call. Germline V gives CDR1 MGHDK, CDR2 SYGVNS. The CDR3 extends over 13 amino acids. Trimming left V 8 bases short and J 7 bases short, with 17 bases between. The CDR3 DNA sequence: TGTGCCAGCTGTCAGATGGGATGCCTTGAAGCTTTCTTT. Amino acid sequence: CASCQMGCLEAFF.

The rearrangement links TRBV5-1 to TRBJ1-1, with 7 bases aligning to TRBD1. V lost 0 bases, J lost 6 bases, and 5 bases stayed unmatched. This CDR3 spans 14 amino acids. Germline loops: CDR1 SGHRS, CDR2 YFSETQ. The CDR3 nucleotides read TGCGCCAGCAGCTTGGGACAGGGATGGGCTGAAGCTTTCTTT. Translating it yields CASSLGQGWAEAFF.

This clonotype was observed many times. The CDR3 protein is CSAPDRGYEQYF. Here the CDR3 DNA reads TGCAGTGCTCCAGACAGGGGCTACGAGCAGTACTTC. This chain links TRBV20-1 with TRBJ2-7; 8 bases fit TRBD1. The V and J ends lost 5 bases and 3 bases, in that order; junction bases with no gene match: 3. Germline loops: CDR1 DFQATT, CDR2 SNEGSKA (reference sequence). The CDR3 extends over 12 amino acids.

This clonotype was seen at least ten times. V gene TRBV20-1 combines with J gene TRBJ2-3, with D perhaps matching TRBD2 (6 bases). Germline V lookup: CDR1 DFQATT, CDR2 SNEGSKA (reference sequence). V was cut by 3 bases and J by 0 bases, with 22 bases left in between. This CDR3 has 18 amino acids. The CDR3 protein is CSASPSPGLASSTDTQYF. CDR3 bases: TGCAGTGCTAGCCCCTCTCCGGGACTCGCTAGCAGCACAGATACGCAGTATTTT.

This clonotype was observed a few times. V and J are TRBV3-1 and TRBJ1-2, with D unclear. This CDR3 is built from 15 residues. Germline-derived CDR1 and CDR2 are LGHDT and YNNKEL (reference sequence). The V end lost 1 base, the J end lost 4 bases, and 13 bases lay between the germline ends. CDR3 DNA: TGTGCCAGCAGCCAAGCGGCAGTCGGCTTCTATGGCTACACCTTC. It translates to CASSQAAVGFYGYTF.

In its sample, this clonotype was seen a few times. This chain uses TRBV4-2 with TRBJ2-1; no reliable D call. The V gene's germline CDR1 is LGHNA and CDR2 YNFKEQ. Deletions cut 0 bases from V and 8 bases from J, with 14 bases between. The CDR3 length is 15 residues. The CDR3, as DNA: TGTGCCAGCAGCCAAGATCGGCGGACCCAGGATGAGCAGTTCTTC. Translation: CASSQDRRTQDEQFF.

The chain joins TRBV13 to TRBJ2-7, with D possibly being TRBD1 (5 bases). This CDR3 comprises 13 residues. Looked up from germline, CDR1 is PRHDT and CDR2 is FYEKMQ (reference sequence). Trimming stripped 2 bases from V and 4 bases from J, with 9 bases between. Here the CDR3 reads CASSLYQGYEQYF. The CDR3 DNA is TGTGCCAGCAGCTTATACCAGGGTTACGAGCAGTACTTC.

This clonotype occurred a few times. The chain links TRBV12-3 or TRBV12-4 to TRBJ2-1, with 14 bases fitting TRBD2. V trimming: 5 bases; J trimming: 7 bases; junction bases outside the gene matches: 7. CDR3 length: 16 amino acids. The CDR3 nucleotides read TGTGCCAGCAGTCGAGGACTAGCGGGGGGAGCAAATGAGCAGTTCTTC. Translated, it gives CASSRGLAGGANEQFF.

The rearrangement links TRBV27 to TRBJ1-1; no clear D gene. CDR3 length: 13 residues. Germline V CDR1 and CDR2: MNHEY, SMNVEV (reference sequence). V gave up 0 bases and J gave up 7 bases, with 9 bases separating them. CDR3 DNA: TGTGCCAGCAGTTTATCGAACAGTATTGAAGCTTTCTTT. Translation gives CASSLSNSIEAFF.

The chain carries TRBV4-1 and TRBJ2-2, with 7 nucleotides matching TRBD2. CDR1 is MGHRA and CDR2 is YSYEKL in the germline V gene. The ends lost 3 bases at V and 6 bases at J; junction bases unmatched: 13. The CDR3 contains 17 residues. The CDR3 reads CASSHPLYGRQPGELFF. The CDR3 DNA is TGCGCCAGCAGCCACCCCCTATACGGGAGGCAACCCGGGGAGCTGTTTTTT.

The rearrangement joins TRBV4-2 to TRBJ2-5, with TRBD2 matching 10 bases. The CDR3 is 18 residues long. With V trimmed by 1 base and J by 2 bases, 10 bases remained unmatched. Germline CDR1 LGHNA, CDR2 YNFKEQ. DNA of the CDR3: TGTGCCAGCAGCCAAGCGGGTACTAGCGGGGCTATACAAGAGACCCAGTACTTC. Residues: CASSQAGTSGAIQETQYF.

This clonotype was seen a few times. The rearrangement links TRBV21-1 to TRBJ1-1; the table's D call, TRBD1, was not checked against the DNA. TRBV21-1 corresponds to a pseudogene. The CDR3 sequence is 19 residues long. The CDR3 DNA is TGTGCCAGCAGCAAAGCGCAGAGACAGGGAACGGGGATGAACACTGAAGCTTTCTTT. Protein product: CASSKAQRQGTGMNTEAFF.

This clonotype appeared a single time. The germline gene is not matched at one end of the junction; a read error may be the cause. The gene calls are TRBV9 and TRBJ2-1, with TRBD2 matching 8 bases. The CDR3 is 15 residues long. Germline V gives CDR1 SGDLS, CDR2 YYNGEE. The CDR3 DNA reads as TGTGCTAGCAGCGCAGGAGGGACTAGGACCAATGAGCAGTTCTTC. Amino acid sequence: CASSAGGTRTNEQFF.

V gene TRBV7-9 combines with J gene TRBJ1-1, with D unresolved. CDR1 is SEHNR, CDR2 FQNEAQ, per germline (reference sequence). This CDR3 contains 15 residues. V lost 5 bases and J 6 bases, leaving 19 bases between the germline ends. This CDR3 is CASSPGPSAIPEAFF. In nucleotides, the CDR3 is TGTGCCAGCAGCCCCGGACCCTCAGCCATCCCTGAAGCTTTCTTT.

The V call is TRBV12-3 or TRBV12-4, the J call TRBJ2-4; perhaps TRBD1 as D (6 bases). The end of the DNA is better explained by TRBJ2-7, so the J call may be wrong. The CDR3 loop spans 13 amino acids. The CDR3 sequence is CASSSGSGDEQYF. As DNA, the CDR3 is TGTGCCAGCAGTTCCGGTTCAGGGGACGAGCAGTACTTC.

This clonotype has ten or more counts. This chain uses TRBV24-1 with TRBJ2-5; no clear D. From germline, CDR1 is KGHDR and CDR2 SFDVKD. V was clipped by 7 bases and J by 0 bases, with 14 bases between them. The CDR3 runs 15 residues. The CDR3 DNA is TGTGCCACCAGCAACGGAGTGGAATACCAAGAGACCCAGTACTTC. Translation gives CATSNGVEYQETQYF.

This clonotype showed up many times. The CDR3 DNA sequence: TGTGCCAGCAGTTTGGGGGACACTATAGCCTACGAGCAGTACTTC. Its translation: CASSLGDTIAYEQYF. This rearrangement joins TRBV27 to TRBJ2-7; weak D call: TRBD1 (6 bases). CDR3 size: 15 residues. The V gene's germline CDR1 is MNHEY and CDR2 SMNVEV (reference sequence). Trimming took 3 bases from V and 2 from J, leaving 14 bases between them.

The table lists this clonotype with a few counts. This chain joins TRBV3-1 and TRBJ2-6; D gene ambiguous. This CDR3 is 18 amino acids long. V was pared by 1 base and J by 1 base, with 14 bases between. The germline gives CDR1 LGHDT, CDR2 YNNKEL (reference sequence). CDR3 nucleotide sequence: TGTGCCAGCAGCCAAGGGGCGGTCCAACCATCTGGGGCCAACGTCCTGACTTTC. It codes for CASSQGAVQPSGANVLTF.

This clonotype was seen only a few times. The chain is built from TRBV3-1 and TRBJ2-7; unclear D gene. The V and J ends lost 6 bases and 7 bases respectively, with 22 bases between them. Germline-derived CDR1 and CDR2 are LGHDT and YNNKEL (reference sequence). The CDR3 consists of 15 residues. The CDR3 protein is CASRYTMSSYSEQYF. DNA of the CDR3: TGTGCCAGCAGATACACTATGAGCTCCTACAGTGAGCAGTACTTC.

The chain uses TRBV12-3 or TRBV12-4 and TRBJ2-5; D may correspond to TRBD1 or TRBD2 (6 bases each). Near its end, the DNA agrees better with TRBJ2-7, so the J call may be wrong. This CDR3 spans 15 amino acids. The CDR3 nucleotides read TGTGCCAGCAGTTTAGTCGGGGGCCCATTTCGCGAGCAGTACTTC. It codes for CASSLVGGPFREQYF.

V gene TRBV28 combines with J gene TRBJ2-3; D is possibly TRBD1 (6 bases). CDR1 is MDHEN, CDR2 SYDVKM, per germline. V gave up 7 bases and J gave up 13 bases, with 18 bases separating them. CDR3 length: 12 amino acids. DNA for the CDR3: TGTGCCAGCAATATACCGGGACAACGGAAGTATTTT. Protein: CASNIPGQRKYF. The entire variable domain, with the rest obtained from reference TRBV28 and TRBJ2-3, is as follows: DVKVTQSSRYLVKRTGEKVFLECVQDMDHENMFWYRQDPGLGLRLIYFSYDVKMKEKGDIPEGYSVSREKKERFSLILESASTNQTSMYLCASNIPGQRKYFGPGTRLTVL.